This T cell receptor beta chain was documented in a study of cytomegalovirus exposure and HLA in healthy donors. The V and J ends lost 0 bases and 6 bases respectively, with 10 bases between them. The CDR3 loop spans 14 amino acids. The V gene's germline CDR1 is SGDLS and CDR2 YYNGEE. The PCR ran on 60 Vbeta and 13 Jbeta primers. This table comes from immunoSEQ multiplex PCR, and its TCRdb copy is limited to in-frame clones, with some not included. Among 100,000 to 120,000 clones listed, 70% to 80% were seen once. Regarding the study as a whole: High sensitivity and specificity were reportedly achieved when the classifier diagnosed cytomegalovirus status. When analyzed later, a missense DCLRE1C variant was found to be linked to TCR beta V- and J-gene trimming. Sequencing probably produced one cluster of sequence variants that were highly shared. Earlier analysis yielded a pattern in which most TCR beta V segments were productive about 87% or about 30% of the time.

This clone was detected once. What it binds is unknown. Sequencing input: PBMCs. The receptor's source is a middle-aged woman in good health and CMV-seropositive. The genes are TRBV9 and TRBJ2-4, with D perhaps matching TRBD1 (6 bases). This chain's CDR3 is CASSVGDRINIQYF. The CDR3 DNA is TGTGCCAGCAGCGTAGGAGACAGGATAAACATTCAGTACTTC.